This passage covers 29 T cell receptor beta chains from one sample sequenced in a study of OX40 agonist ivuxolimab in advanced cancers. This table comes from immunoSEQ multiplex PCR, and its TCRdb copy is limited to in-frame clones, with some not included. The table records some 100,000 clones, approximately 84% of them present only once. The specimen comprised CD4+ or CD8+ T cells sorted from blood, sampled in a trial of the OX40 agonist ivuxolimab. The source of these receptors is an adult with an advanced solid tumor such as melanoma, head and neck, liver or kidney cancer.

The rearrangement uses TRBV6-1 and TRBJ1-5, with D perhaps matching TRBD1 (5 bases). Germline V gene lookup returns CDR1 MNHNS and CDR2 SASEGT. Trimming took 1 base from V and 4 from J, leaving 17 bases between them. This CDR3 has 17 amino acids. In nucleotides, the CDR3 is TGTGCCAGCAGTGAAGAAATTCGCGGGACGGGAAATCAGCCCCAGCATTTT. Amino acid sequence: CASSEEIRGTGNQPQHF.

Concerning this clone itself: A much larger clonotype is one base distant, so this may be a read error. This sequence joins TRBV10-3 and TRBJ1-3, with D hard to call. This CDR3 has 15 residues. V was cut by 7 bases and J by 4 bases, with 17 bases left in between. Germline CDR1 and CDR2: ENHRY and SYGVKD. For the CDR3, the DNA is TGTGCCATCAAAATGGTAGTCGGGCCCGGAAACACCATATATTTT. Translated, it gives CAIKMVVGPGNTIYF.

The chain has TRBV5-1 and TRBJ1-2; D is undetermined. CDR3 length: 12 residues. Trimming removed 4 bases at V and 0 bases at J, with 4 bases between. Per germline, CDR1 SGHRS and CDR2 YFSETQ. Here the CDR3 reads CASSLANYGYTF. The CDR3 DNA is TGCGCCAGCAGCCTAGCTAACTATGGCTACACCTTC.

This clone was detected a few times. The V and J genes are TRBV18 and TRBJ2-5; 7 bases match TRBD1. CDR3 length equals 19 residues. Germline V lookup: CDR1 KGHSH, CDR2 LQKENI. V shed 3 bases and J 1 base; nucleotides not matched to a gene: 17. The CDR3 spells CASSPRRTGFTNFQETQYF. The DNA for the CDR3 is TGTGCCAGCTCACCCCGCAGGACAGGATTTACTAACTTCCAAGAGACCCAGTACTTC.

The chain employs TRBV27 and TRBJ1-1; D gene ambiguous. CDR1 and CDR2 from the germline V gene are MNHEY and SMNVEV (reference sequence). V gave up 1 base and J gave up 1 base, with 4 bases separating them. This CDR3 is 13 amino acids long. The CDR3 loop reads CASSLWGNTEAFF. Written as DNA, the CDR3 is TGTGCCAGCAGTTTATGGGGGAACACTGAAGCTTTCTTT.

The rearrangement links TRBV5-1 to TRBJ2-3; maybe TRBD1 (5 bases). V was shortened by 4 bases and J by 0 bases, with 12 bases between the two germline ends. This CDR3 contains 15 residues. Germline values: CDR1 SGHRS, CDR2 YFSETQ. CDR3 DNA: TGCGCCAGCAGCGCTCGACAGTTCAGCACAGATACGCAGTATTTT. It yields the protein CASSARQFSTDTQYF.

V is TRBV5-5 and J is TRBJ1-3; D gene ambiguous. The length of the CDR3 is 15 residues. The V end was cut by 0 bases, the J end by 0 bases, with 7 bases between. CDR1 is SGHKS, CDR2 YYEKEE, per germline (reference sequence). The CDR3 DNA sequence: TGTGCCAGCAGCTTGGCCTATGGCTCTGGAAACACCATATATTTT. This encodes CASSLAYGSGNTIYF.

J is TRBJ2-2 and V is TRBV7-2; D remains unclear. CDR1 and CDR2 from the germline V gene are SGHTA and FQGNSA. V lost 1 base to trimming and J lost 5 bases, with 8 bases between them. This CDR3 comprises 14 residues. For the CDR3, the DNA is TGTGCCAGCAGCTTAGTAGGCCGGACCGGGGAGCTGTTTTTT. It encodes CASSLVGRTGELFF.

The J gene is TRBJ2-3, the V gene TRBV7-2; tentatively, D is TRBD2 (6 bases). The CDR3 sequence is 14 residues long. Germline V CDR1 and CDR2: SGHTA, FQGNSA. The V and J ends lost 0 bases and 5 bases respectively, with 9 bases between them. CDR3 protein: CASSLALAVDTQYF. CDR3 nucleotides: TGTGCCAGCAGCTTAGCACTAGCTGTAGATACGCAGTATTTT. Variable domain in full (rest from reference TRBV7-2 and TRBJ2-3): GAGVSQSPSNKVTEKGKDVELRCDPISGHTALYWYRQSLGQGLEFLIYFQGNSAPDKSGLPSDRFSAERTGGSVSTLTIQRTQQEDSAVYLCASSLALAVDTQYFGPGTRLTVL.

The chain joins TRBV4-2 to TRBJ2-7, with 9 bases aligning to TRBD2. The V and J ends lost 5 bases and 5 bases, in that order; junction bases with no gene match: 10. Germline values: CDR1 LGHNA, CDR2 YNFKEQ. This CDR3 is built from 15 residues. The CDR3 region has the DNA TGTGCCAGCAGCGCCCACCTTGCTAGCGGGAACGAGCAGTACTTC. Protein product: CASSAHLASGNEQYF.

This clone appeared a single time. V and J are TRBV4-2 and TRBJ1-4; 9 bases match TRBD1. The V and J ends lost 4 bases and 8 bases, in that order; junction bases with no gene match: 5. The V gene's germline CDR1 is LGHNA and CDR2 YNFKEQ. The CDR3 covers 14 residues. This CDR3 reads CASSLDRGLEKLFF. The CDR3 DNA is TGTGCCAGCAGCCTGGACAGGGGTTTAGAAAAACTGTTTTTT.

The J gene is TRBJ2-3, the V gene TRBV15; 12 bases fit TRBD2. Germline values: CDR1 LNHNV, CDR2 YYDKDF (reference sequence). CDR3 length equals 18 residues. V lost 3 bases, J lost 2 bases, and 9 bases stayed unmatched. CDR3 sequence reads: CATSSGPSGGGHTDTQYF. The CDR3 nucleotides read TGTGCCACCAGCAGCGGGCCTAGCGGGGGGGGTCACACAGATACGCAGTATTTT. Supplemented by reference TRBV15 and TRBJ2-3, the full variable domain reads DAMVIQNPRYQVTQFGKPVTLSCSQTLNHNVMYWYQQKSSQAPKLLFHYYDKDFNNEADTPDNFQSRRPNTSFCFLDIRSPGLGDTAMYLCATSSGPSGGGHTDTQYFGPGTRLTVL.

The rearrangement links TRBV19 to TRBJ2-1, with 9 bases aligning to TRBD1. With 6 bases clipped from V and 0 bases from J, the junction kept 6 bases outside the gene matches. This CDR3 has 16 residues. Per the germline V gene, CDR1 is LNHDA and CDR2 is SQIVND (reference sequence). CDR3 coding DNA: TGTGCCAGTAGGGACAGGGGTAGAAGCTCCTACAATGAGCAGTTCTTC. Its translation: CASRDRGRSSYNEQFF.

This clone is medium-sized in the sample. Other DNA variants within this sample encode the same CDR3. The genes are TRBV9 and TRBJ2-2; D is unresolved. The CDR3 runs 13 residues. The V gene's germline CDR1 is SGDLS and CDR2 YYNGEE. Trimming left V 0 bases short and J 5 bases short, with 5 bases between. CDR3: CASSVGGTGELFF. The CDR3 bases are TGTGCCAGCAGCGTAGGAGGAACCGGGGAGCTGTTTTTT. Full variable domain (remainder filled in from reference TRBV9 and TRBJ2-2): DSGVTQTPKHLITATGQRVTLRCSPRSGDLSVYWYQQSLDQGLQFLIQYYNGEERAKGNILERFSAQQFPDLHSELNLSSLELGDSALYFCASSVGGTGELFFGEGSRLTVL.

As DNA, the CDR3 is TGTGCCAGCAGCGTAGGTGGAGGGCTCAGTGGGACAGATACGCAGTATTTT. This translates into CASSVGGGLSGTDTQYF. V and J are TRBV9 and TRBJ2-3, with D perhaps matching TRBD2 (6 bases). The V end lost 0 bases, the J end lost 3 bases, and 17 bases lay between the germline ends. The CDR3 sequence is 17 residues long. Germline-derived CDR1 and CDR2 are SGDLS and YYNGEE.

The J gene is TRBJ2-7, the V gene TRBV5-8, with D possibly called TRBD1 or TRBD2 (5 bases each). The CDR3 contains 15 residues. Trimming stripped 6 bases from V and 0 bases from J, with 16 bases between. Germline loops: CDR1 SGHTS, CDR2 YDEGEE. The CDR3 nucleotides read TGTGCCAGCACCCGAAGAGGGGTTAGCTCCTACGAGCAGTACTTC. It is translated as CASTRRGVSSYEQYF.

As DNA, the CDR3 is TGTGCCAGCGTTGGCTACCCAATTAGTGAAGCTTTCTTT. Its protein is CASVGYPISEAFF. The J gene is TRBJ1-1, the V gene TRBV27; unclear D gene. Trimming left V 8 bases short and J 7 bases short, with 17 bases between. The germline V gene encodes CDR1 MNHEY and CDR2 SMNVEV (reference sequence). This CDR3 spans 13 amino acids.

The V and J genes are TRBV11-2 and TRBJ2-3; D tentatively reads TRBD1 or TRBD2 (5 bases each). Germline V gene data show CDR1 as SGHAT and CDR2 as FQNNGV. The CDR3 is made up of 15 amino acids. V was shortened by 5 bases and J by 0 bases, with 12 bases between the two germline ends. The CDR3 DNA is TGTGCCAGCAGCAGCGGACAATTTAGCACAGATACGCAGTATTTT. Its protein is CASSSGQFSTDTQYF.

The CDR3 DNA reads TGTGCCAGTAGTGCGGGGACAGGGTTTGCAGAGACTAATGAAAAACTGTTTTTT. Translated, it gives CASSAGTGFAETNEKLFF. The chain is built from TRBV19 and TRBJ1-4, with 9 bases that match TRBD1. Germline CDR1 is LNHDA and CDR2 is SQIVND (reference sequence). Losses at the gene ends were 5 bases for V and 2 bases for J; bases not matched to a gene: 12. The CDR3 contains 18 residues.

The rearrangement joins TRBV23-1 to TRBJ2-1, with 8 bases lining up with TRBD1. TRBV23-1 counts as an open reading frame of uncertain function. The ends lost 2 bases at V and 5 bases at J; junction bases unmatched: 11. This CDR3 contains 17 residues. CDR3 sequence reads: CASSQLPPGTGDNEQFF. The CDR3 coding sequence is TGCGCCAGCAGTCAACTCCCTCCCGGGACAGGAGACAATGAGCAGTTCTTC.

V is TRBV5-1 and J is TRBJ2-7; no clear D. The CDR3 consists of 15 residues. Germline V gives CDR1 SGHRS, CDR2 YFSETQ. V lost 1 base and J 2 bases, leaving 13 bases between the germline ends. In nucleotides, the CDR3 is TGCGCCAGCAGCTTGTCCCAAGGCGGAACCTACGAGCAGTACTTC. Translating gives CASSLSQGGTYEQYF. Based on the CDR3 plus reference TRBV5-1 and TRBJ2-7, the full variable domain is KAGVTQTPRYLIKTRGQQVTLSCSPISGHRSVSWYQQTPGQGLQFLFEYFSETQRNKGNFPGRFSGRQFSNSRSEMNVSTLELGDSALYLCASSLSQGGTYEQYFGPGTRLTVT.

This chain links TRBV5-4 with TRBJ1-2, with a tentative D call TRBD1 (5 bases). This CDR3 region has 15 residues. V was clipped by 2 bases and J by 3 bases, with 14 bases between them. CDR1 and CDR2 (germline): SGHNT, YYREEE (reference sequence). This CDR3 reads CASSFAAGTDYGYTF. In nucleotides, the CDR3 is TGTGCCAGCAGCTTTGCGGCCGGGACTGACTATGGCTACACCTTC.

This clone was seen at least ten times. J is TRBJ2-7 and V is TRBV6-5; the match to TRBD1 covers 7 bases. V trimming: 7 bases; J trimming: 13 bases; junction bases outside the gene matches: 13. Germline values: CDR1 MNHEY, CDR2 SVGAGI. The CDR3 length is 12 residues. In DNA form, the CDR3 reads TGTGCCAGCAATCACCGACAGGGACCCAAATACTTC. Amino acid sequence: CASNHRQGPKYF.

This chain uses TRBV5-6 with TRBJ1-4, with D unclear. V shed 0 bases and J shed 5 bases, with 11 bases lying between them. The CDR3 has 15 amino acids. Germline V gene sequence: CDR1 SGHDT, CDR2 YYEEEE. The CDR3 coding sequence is TGTGCCAGCAGCTTGGGGTCGGTTAAAAATGAAAAACTGTTTTTT. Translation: CASSLGSVKNEKLFF.

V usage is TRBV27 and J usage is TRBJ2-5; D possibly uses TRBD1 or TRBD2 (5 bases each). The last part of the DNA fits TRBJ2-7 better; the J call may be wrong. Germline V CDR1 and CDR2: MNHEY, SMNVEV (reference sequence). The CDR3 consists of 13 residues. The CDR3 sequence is CASSLVRGDEQYF. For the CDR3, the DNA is TGTGCCAGCAGTTTGGTGAGGGGCGACGAGCAGTACTTC.

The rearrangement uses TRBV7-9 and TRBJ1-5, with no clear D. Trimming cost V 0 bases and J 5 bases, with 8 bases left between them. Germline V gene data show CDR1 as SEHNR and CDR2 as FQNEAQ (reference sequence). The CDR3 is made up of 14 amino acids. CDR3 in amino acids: CASSLADPHQPQHF. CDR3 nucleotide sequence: TGTGCCAGCAGCTTAGCGGACCCACATCAGCCCCAGCATTTT.

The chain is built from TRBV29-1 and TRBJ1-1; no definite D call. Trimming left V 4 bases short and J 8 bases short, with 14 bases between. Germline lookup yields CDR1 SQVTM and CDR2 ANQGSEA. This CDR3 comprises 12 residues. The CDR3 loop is CSVVRLTEEAFF. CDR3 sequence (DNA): TGCAGCGTTGTGCGACTAACAGAAGAAGCTTTCTTT.

The CDR3 region has the DNA TGTGCCAGCAGTTCAAGGGACAGGGGGCACCAGTTCTCCTACGAGCAGTACTTC. Translating it yields CASSSRDRGHQFSYEQYF. V gene TRBV27 combines with J gene TRBJ2-5, with TRBD1 matching 12 bases. The better agreement between TRBJ2-7 and the DNA end casts doubt on the J call. Germline V gene data show CDR1 as MNHEY and CDR2 as SMNVEV (reference sequence). This CDR3 region has 18 residues.

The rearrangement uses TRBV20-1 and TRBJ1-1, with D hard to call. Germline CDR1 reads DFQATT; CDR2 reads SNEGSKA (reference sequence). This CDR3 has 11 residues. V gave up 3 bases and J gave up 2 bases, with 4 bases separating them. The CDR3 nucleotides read TGCAGTGCTAGTCATAACACTGAAGCTTTCTTT. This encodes CSASHNTEAFF.